This TCR beta chain was recorded in a study of control samples from healthy donors and cancer patients. Germline-derived CDR1 and CDR2 are GTSNPN and SVGIG (reference sequence). There are 14 residues in the CDR3. Trimming shortened V by 0 bases and J by 7 bases, and 13 bases separated the two germline ends. This table comes from immunoSEQ multiplex PCR, and its TCRdb copy is limited to in-frame clones, with some not included. In the table there are 95,000 to 150,000 clones, roughly 87% of which are singletons. The sample was blood. The clonotype comes from a man aged 18 to 29 in good health. This rearrangement joins TRBV30 to TRBJ1-5; TRBD1 is a possible D gene (6 bases). CDR3 DNA: TGTGCCTGGAGTGTACAGGGAACGGAGCAGCCCCAGCATTTT. Residues: CAWSVQGTEQPQHF.